This T cell receptor beta chain came from a study of cytomegalovirus exposure and HLA in healthy donors. PCR used 60 Vbeta primers and 13 Jbeta primers. Profiled with immunoSEQ multiplex PCR; TCRdb holds only in-frame clones, not every one. The profile shows some 150,000 clones, nearly 80% of them singletons. As concerns this clone: Its antigen remains unknown.

Study observations and caveats: Specificity of a few CMV-associated chains for CMV antigens was verified in vitro. Accounts indicate the classifier identified cytomegalovirus status with strong specificity and sensitivity.

This TCR derives from a man aged 18 to 29 in good health and CMV-seropositive. The specimen was PBMCs.

CDR3 protein: CASSERVNYGYTF. CDR3 bases: TGCGCCAGCAGTGAGCGCGTGAACTATGGCTACACCTTC. The chain has TRBV10-2 and TRBJ1-2; no clear D. The CDR3 consists of 13 residues. V dropped 2 bases and J dropped 2 bases, with 6 bases sitting between them. CDR1 and CDR2 from the germline V gene are WSHSY and SAAADI.